Presented here are 16 T cell receptor beta chains from one specimen sequenced in a study of T-cell memory formation after mild COVID-19. TCRdb itself ran the 5' RACE reads through MiXCR, one entry per CDR3 protein. The repertoire has tens of thousands of distinct CDR3 sequences, around 10% of them found once; the top ten carry 10% to 15%. The sequenced sample consisted of PBMCs or a T cell subset sorted from them (not recorded which). The origin of the receptors is an adult woman who had mild COVID-19 (a few samples of this study predate the infection). Cell type and time point are not known.

V is TRBV24-1 and J is TRBJ2-3; perhaps TRBD2 as D (5 bases). This CDR3 is 16 amino acids long. Germline CDR1 reads KGHDR; CDR2 reads SFDVKD. V was shortened by 1 base and J by 2 bases, with 12 bases between the two germline ends. CDR3 nucleotide sequence: TGTGCCACCAGTGATTTTGACTACCGGAACACAGATACGCAGTATTTT. It specifies CATSDFDYRNTDTQYF.

This clonotype was seen only a few times. CDR3 coding DNA: TGTGCCAGCAGCCACGATACCTACGGTTATGGCTACACCTTC. Its translation: CASSHDTYGYGYTF. The rearrangement joins TRBV14 to TRBJ1-2; no clear D. The CDR3 loop spans 14 amino acids. The V end was cut by 3 bases, the J end by 5 bases, with 13 bases between. CDR1 is SGHDN and CDR2 is FVKESK in the germline V gene.

A few counts support this clonotype. The chain uses TRBV6-2 or TRBV6-3 and TRBJ2-7, with 15 bases fitting TRBD2. The length of the CDR3 is 18 residues. Germline V lookup: CDR1 MNHEY, CDR2 SVGEGT. The trim removed 4 bases at V and 7 bases at J, leaving 14 bases unmatched. The CDR3 region is CASSSRTSGRAVSGEQYF. Here the CDR3 DNA reads TGTGCCAGCAGTTCCCGGACTAGCGGGAGGGCCGTATCCGGTGAGCAGTACTTC.

This clonotype was counted a single time. This rearrangement joins TRBV9 to TRBJ2-1; D gene unclear. This CDR3 spans 16 amino acids. Trimming stripped 0 bases from V and 5 bases from J, with 15 bases between. Germline V gives CDR1 SGDLS, CDR2 YYNGEE. The CDR3 coding sequence is TGTGCCAGCAGCGTAGGATCGTCGGACCTTGACAATGAGCAGTTCTTC. Translated: CASSVGSSDLDNEQFF.

This clonotype is medium-sized within its sample. V gene TRBV7-2 combines with J gene TRBJ1-3; D is unclear. Trimming left V 2 bases short and J 0 bases short, with 8 bases between. This CDR3 has 15 amino acids. The V gene's germline CDR1 is SGHTA and CDR2 FQGNSA. The CDR3 loop reads CASSLSGTSGNTIYF. For the CDR3, the DNA is TGTGCCAGCAGCTTATCAGGCACCTCTGGAAACACCATATATTTT.

The CDR3: CASRQVSGNTIYF. DNA for the CDR3: TGTGCCAGTCGTCAGGTTTCTGGAAACACCATATATTTT. This chain joins TRBV12-3 or TRBV12-4 and TRBJ1-3, with D uncertain. V lost 9 bases, J lost 1 base, and 10 bases lay in between. The CDR3 extends over 13 amino acids.

This clonotype was seen a handful of times. This sequence joins TRBV20-1 and TRBJ2-7; 7 nucleotides align to TRBD2. Germline V gene data show CDR1 as DFQATT and CDR2 as SNEGSKA (reference sequence). The CDR3 is 18 amino acids. V lost 1 base to trimming and J lost 0 bases; unmatched junction nucleotides: 15. The CDR3 DNA is TGCAGTGCTAGAGGGGCGGCTAGCGGAACGGGGAGCTCCTACGAGCAGTACTTC. Residues: CSARGAASGTGSSYEQYF.

This clonotype was counted a few times. The chain joins TRBV4-1 to TRBJ2-1, with a tentative D call TRBD2 (5 bases). The CDR3 has 13 residues. CDR1 MGHRA and CDR2 YSYEKL come from the germline V gene. Trimming took 1 base from V and 9 from J, leaving 10 bases between them. CDR3 in DNA: TGCGCCAGCAGCCAAGGGACTTCAGTTGAGCAGTTCTTC. Amino acid sequence: CASSQGTSVEQFF.

This clonotype was detected a few times. The rearrangement links TRBV19 to TRBJ1-1, with 7 bases lining up with TRBD1. The CDR3 sequence is 14 residues long. The V and J ends lost 6 bases and 1 base, in that order; junction bases with no gene match: 5. In germline, CDR1 is LNHDA, CDR2 SQIVND (reference sequence). CDR3 coding DNA: TGTGCCAGTAGGGTGGGACAGAGGAACACTGAAGCTTTCTTT. Translated: CASRVGQRNTEAFF. Using reference TRBV19 and TRBJ1-1 for the parts outside the CDR3, the full variable domain is DGGITQSPKYLFRKEGQNVTLSCEQNLNHDAMYWYRQDPGQGLRLIYYSQIVNDFQKGDIAEGYSVSREKKESFPLTVTSAQKNPTAFYLCASRVGQRNTEAFFGQGTRLTVV.

This chain links TRBV24-1 with TRBJ1-1, with a weak D call TRBD1 (5 bases). CDR1 and CDR2 from the germline V gene are KGHDR and SFDVKD. Trimming cost V 4 bases and J 7 bases, with 15 bases left between them. The CDR3 sequence is 14 residues long. CDR3 nucleotides: TGTGCCACCAGTGACGCGGGACGGCGAAATGAAGCTTTCTTT. Its translation: CATSDAGRRNEAFF.

At least ten counts were recorded for this clonotype. The V gene is TRBV27, the J gene TRBJ2-5, with 13 positions matching TRBD2. CDR1 MNHEY and CDR2 SMNVEV come from the germline V gene (reference sequence). The V gene end was trimmed by 8 bases and the J gene end by 4 bases; junction bases not matched to a gene: 13. The CDR3 has 17 amino acids. CDR3 in amino acids: CASGRTSGSLFVETQYF. The DNA of the CDR3 is TGTGCCAGCGGACGGACTAGCGGGAGTCTGTTTGTAGAGACCCAGTACTTC.

Ten or more counts support this clonotype. V gene TRBV24-1 combines with J gene TRBJ2-5; D is ambiguous. The CDR3 runs 15 residues. V lost 1 base, J lost 0 bases, and 8 bases lay in between. Germline V gives CDR1 KGHDR, CDR2 SFDVKD. The CDR3 coding sequence is TGTGCCACCAGTGATTTAAAGGGAAACCAAGAGACCCAGTACTTC. Protein product: CATSDLKGNQETQYF.

The chain couples TRBV7-8 to TRBJ2-7; a weak D match, TRBD2 (9 bases). The CDR3 has 22 residues. In germline, CDR1 is SGHVS, CDR2 FQNEAQ. V lost 1 base, J lost 3 bases, and 34 bases lay in between. This CDR3 reads CASSLVTRWGRGQSGRLYEQYF. The CDR3 DNA reads TGTGCCAGCAGCTTAGTAACGAGGTGGGGCAGGGGGCAAAGCGGGAGGCTCTACGAGCAGTACTTC.

This clonotype was detected ten times or more. The rearrangement uses TRBV19 and TRBJ2-7; the match to TRBD1 covers 10 bases. The CDR3 runs to 14 residues. CDR1 LNHDA and CDR2 SQIVND come from the germline V gene (reference sequence). Unmatched junction bases numbered 4, after V lost 6 bases and J lost 2 bases. The chain's CDR3 is CASRAGTGAYEQYF. For the CDR3, the DNA is TGTGCCAGTAGAGCGGGGACAGGGGCCTACGAGCAGTACTTC.

This clonotype was seen a handful of times. The J gene is TRBJ2-2, the V gene TRBV7-3; D might be TRBD1 (5 bases). Germline CDR1 SGHTA, CDR2 FQGTGA. The V and J ends lost 6 bases and 2 bases respectively, with 10 bases between them. This CDR3 has 14 residues. CDR3 in DNA: TGTGCCAGCAGGCCCGACAGAAACACCGGGGAGCTGTTTTTT. Translated: CASRPDRNTGELFF.

This chain's CDR3 is CASSEGGSSGNTIYF. DNA of the CDR3: TGTGCCAGCAGTGAAGGTGGGAGCTCTGGAAACACCATATATTTT. The chain employs TRBV6-1 and TRBJ1-3; D not certain. Per the germline V gene, CDR1 is MNHNS and CDR2 is SASEGT. There are 15 residues in the CDR3. With 1 base removed from V and 0 bases from J, the gap between germline ends came to 7 bases.